What follows are 15 T cell receptor beta chains derived from one specimen sequenced in a study of T cells in Graves' hyperthyroidism and ophthalmopathy. The CDR3 regions of TCR beta were amplified from RNA transcripts. TCR CDR3 regions were first amplified by RT-PCR with HTBI primers. Using its own MiXCR run on the multiplex PCR reads, TCRdb lists one record per CDR3 protein. Among some 180,000 distinct CDR3 sequences, about 15% were seen once, and the ten largest hold about 56%. Sequenced input: blood. The receptor set was obtained from a woman aged 45-59 years with Graves' hyperthyroidism.

This clonotype was found many times. The J gene is TRBJ2-1, the V gene TRBV27; no clear D gene. The CDR3 length is 12 residues. Germline CDR1 MNHEY, CDR2 SMNVEV (reference sequence). Trimming took off 2 bases at V and 3 bases at J, with 2 bases between the two ends. CDR3 loop: CASSLNYNEQFF. The CDR3 DNA follows: TGTGCCAGCAGTTTAAACTACAATGAGCAGTTCTTC.

A few counts support this clonotype. The CDR3 loop reads CASSVWDRGEQFF. Written as DNA, the CDR3 is TGTGCCAGCAGCGTATGGGACAGGGGTGAGCAGTTCTTC. V and J are TRBV9 and TRBJ2-1, with TRBD1 matching 10 bases. The V segment lost 1 base and the J segment 9 bases; nucleotides outside the gene matches: 1. The length of the CDR3 is 13 residues. The V gene's germline CDR1 is SGDLS and CDR2 YYNGEE.

The chain couples TRBV6-1 to TRBJ1-1; D possibly corresponds to TRBD1 (6 bases). Germline CDR1 reads MNHNS; CDR2 reads SASEGT. V lost 2 bases to trimming and J lost 4 bases, with 8 bases between them. The CDR3 has 13 residues. CDR3 DNA sequence: TGTGCCAGCAGTGAACAGGGGACCACTGAAGCTTTCTTT. This encodes CASSEQGTTEAFF.

The table lists this clonotype with a few counts. The chain combines TRBV29-1 with TRBJ2-1; the match to TRBD1 covers 7 bases. This CDR3 spans 12 amino acids. J lost 4 bases, V lost 6 bases, and 3 bases had no gene match. Germline lookup yields CDR1 SQVTM and CDR2 ANQGSEA. CDR3 sequence reads: CSVLGQYNEQFF. The DNA of the CDR3 is TGCAGCGTCCTGGGACAGTACAATGAGCAGTTCTTC.

This clonotype was found a few times. This chain uses TRBV5-6 with TRBJ2-1; D perhaps matches TRBD1 (5 bases). The CDR3 loop spans 13 amino acids. From germline, CDR1 is SGHDT and CDR2 YYEEEE. Trimming removed 4 bases at V and 7 bases at J, with 12 bases between. The CDR3 coding sequence is TGTGCCAGCAGCAGAAGACAGTCAAATGAGCAGTTCTTC. Translating it yields CASSRRQSNEQFF.

This sequence joins TRBV27 and TRBJ2-2; possible D gene TRBD1, 6 bases. Trimming took 0 bases from V and 5 from J, leaving 19 bases between them. This CDR3 contains 18 residues. The germline CDR1 and CDR2 sequences are MNHEY and SMNVEV (reference sequence). CDR3 amino acids: CASSLSRTGTSRTGELFF. CDR3 in DNA: TGTGCCAGCAGTTTATCTAGGACCGGGACATCTAGGACCGGGGAGCTGTTTTTT.

This clonotype was counted at least ten times. The CDR3 region is CSALKGQGLNNEQFF. The CDR3 region has the DNA TGCAGTGCTCTAAAGGGACAGGGGTTGAACAATGAGCAGTTCTTC. The chain links TRBV20-1 to TRBJ2-1; the match to TRBD1 covers 10 bases. The V and J ends lost 5 bases and 5 bases, in that order; junction bases with no gene match: 9. CDR1 DFQATT and CDR2 SNEGSKA come from the germline V gene (reference sequence). The length of the CDR3 is 15 residues.

This clonotype has a handful of counts. The rearrangement joins TRBV6-1 to TRBJ1-6; TRBD1 aligns across 7 bases. The V gene end was trimmed by 7 bases and the J gene end by 5 bases; junction bases not matched to a gene: 8. Germline V gene lookup returns CDR1 MNHNS and CDR2 SASEGT. CDR3 size: 15 residues. CDR3 in DNA: TGTGCCAGCAAAGAACAGGGGCCCAATAATTCACCCCTCCACTTT. This translates into CASKEQGPNNSPLHF.

The rearrangement joins TRBV30 to TRBJ2-3, with 7 bases lining up with TRBD2. Per germline, CDR1 GTSNPN and CDR2 SVGIG (reference sequence). There are 15 residues in the CDR3. After removal of 1 base from V and 4 bases from J, the junction contained 8 bases not matched to a gene. The CDR3: CAWSGNSGRSDTQYF. In nucleotides, the CDR3 is TGTGCCTGGAGTGGGAATAGCGGGCGGTCAGATACGCAGTATTTT.

This clonotype was counted ten times or more. The V gene is TRBV7-3, the J gene TRBJ1-1; D is unclear. The CDR3 has 13 residues. V dropped 2 bases and J dropped 1 base, with 5 bases sitting between them. The V gene's germline CDR1 is SGHTA and CDR2 FQGTGA. The CDR3 here is CASSLFSNTEAFF. The CDR3 nucleotides are TGTGCCAGCAGCTTATTTTCGAACACTGAAGCTTTCTTT.

The rearrangement joins TRBV2 to TRBJ1-4; 9 bases match TRBD1. V dropped 7 bases and J dropped 2; count of bases not matched to a gene: 5. The CDR3 loop spans 15 amino acids. Germline CDR1 SNHLY, CDR2 FYNNEI. CDR3 sequence (DNA): TGTGCCAGCATCCCACAGGGGGCGACTAATGAAAAACTGTTTTTT. Residues: CASIPQGATNEKLFF. The full variable domain, in which reference TRBV2 and TRBJ1-4 provide the parts outside the CDR3, is EPEVTQTPSHQVTQMGQEVILRCVPISNHLYFYWYRQILGQKVEFLVSFYNNEISEKSEIFDDQFSVERPDGSNFTLKIRSTKLEDSAMYFCASIPQGATNEKLFFGSGTQLSVL.

This clonotype was observed a handful of times. V usage is TRBV5-1 and J usage is TRBJ2-1; 11 nucleotides match TRBD2. The CDR3 consists of 17 residues. V was pared by 3 bases and J by 4 bases, with 9 bases of the junction left unmatched. The germline CDR1 and CDR2 sequences are SGHRS and YFSETQ. CDR3 in DNA: TGCGCCAGCAGCTCTCCCACGGGGACTAGCGGATACAATGAGCAGTTCTTC. As protein: CASSSPTGTSGYNEQFF.

This clonotype showed up many times. V is TRBV7-2 and J is TRBJ2-3; D uncertain. CDR1 is SGHTA and CDR2 is FQGNSA in the germline V gene. The CDR3 contains 12 residues. Trimming left V 2 bases short and J 4 bases short, with 4 bases between. DNA for the CDR3: TGTGCCAGCAGCTTAATCGCAGATACGCAGTATTTT. This sequence encodes CASSLIADTQYF.

Worth noting for this clonotype: A much larger clone lies a single base off, so this may be a read error. The chain joins TRBV6-6 to TRBJ2-7, with no clear D. The CDR3 is 13 amino acids. The V and J ends lost 2 bases and 7 bases respectively, with 12 bases between them. Looked up from germline, CDR1 is MNHNY and CDR2 is SVGAGI (reference sequence). The CDR3 bases are TGTGCCAGCAGTTACATAATAGCCGAAGAGCAGTACTTC. Translation: CASSYIIAEEQYF.

This clonotype was seen repeatedly, ten times or more. V is TRBV28 and J is TRBJ2-7, with a tentative D call TRBD1 (6 bases). Germline V gene lookup returns CDR1 MDHEN and CDR2 SYDVKM. The length of the CDR3 is 14 residues. The V end lost 5 bases, the J end lost 1 base, and 12 bases lay between the germline ends. The CDR3 sequence: CASSTLTGSYEQYF. CDR3 bases: TGTGCCAGCAGTACATTGACAGGATCCTACGAGCAGTACTTC.